This entry lists 14 T cell receptor beta chains sequenced from one sample in a study of T cell responses to AZD1222 COVID-19 vaccine. Only in-frame clones appear in the TCRdb table, and some are missing; sequencing was by immunoSEQ multiplex PCR. In the table there are tens of thousands of clones, roughly nine tenths of which are singletons. The sequencing here drew on peripheral blood, taken 28 days after the second AZD1222 dose. The receptors stem from an adult who received the AZD1222 COVID-19 vaccine.

This clone was detected once. The chain is built from TRBV3-1 (or the pseudogene TRBV3-2) and TRBJ2-5; TRBD2 matches 11 bases. Germline V gene sequence: CDR1 LGHDT, CDR2 YNNKEL (reference sequence). This CDR3 is 17 amino acids long. Unmatched junction bases numbered 12, after V lost 4 bases and J lost 5 bases. The chain's CDR3 is CASSPTQTGLAAETQYF. CDR3 nucleotide sequence: TGTGCCAGCAGCCCAACCCAGACGGGACTAGCGGCGGAGACCCAGTACTTC.

The V and J genes are TRBV5-4 and TRBJ1-2, with D possibly matching TRBD1 (5 bases). V was trimmed by 3 bases and J by 8 bases, leaving 14 bases between them. Germline-derived CDR1 and CDR2 are SGHNT and YYREEE (reference sequence). CDR3 length: 13 residues. CDR3 nucleotides: TGTGCCAGCAGCTACCAGGGACCTCCCGGCTACACCTTC. It codes for CASSYQGPPGYTF. The full variable domain, rest sourced from reference TRBV5-4 and TRBJ1-2, is ETGVTQSPTHLIKTRGQQVTLRCSSQSGHNTVSWYQQALGQGPQFIFQYYREEENGRGNFPPRFSGLQFPNYSSELNVNALELDDSALYLCASSYQGPPGYTFGSGTRLTVV.

The rearrangement uses TRBV12-5 and TRBJ2-3, with no clear D. Trimming shortened V by 4 bases and J by 0 bases, and 8 bases separated the two germline ends. Germline V gives CDR1 LGHNT, CDR2 FRNRAP. The CDR3 consists of 14 residues. CDR3 bases: TGTGCTAGTGGTTCCCCGCGGAGCACAGATACGCAGTATTTT. Protein product: CASGSPRSTDTQYF.

The J gene is TRBJ1-2, the V gene TRBV6-1; D uncertain. CDR3 size: 13 residues. Germline V gives CDR1 MNHNS, CDR2 SASEGT. V lost 2 bases to trimming and J lost 8 bases, with 12 bases between them. CDR3 region: CASSESSSGGYTF. DNA for the CDR3: TGTGCCAGCAGTGAATCGAGTTCTGGAGGCTACACCTTC.

The CDR3 loop reads CAWSDPARGYTF. DNA for the CDR3: TGTGCCTGGAGTGACCCGGCACGAGGCTACACCTTC. The chain carries TRBV30 and TRBJ1-2; D gene unclear. Germline V CDR1 and CDR2: GTSNPN, SVGIG (reference sequence). V lost 1 base and J 8 bases, leaving 11 bases between the germline ends. This CDR3 is built from 12 residues.

The chain links TRBV6-5 to TRBJ1-1; TRBD1 matches 7 bases. The length of the CDR3 is 12 residues. V shed 4 bases, J shed 8 bases, and the junction held 4 bases outside the gene matches. Germline V lookup: CDR1 MNHEY, CDR2 SVGAGI. The CDR3 sequence is CASSLDRTEAFF. CDR3 DNA: TGTGCCAGCAGTTTGGACAGGACCGAAGCTTTCTTT.

This chain joins TRBV6-2 or TRBV6-3 and TRBJ2-7; the D gene is possibly TRBD1 (6 bases). Trimming stripped 5 bases from V and 9 bases from J, with 20 bases between. This CDR3 contains 14 residues. Germline loops: CDR1 MNHEY, CDR2 SVGEGT. The CDR3 DNA is TGTGCCAGCAGTAGCTGGGGCAGGGGTGACGGGCAGTACTTC. Translated: CASSSWGRGDGQYF.

This clone has a handful of counts. The chain combines TRBV5-1 with TRBJ2-7, with TRBD1 matching 12 bases. Unmatched junction bases numbered 3, after V lost 2 bases and J lost 3 bases. Per germline, CDR1 SGHRS and CDR2 YFSETQ. This CDR3 region has 15 residues. The CDR3 is CASSLGTGGFYEQYF. The CDR3 nucleotides are TGCGCCAGCAGCTTAGGGACAGGGGGCTTCTACGAGCAGTACTTC.

CDR3: CASSFWARTGPLHF. Here the CDR3 DNA reads TGTGCCAGCAGCTTCTGGGCCCGGACGGGGCCCCTCCACTTT. The V and J genes are TRBV13 and TRBJ1-6, with D uncertain. The V gene lost 3 bases and the J gene lost 13 bases, with 16 bases spanning the gap. The CDR3 length is 14 residues. Germline V lookup: CDR1 PRHDT, CDR2 FYEKMQ (reference sequence). Drawing the rest from reference TRBV13 and TRBJ1-6, the complete variable domain is AAGVIQSPRHLIKEKRETATLKCYPIPRHDTVYWYQQGPGQDPQFLISFYEKMQSDKGSIPDRFSAQQFSDYHSELNMSSLELGDSALYFCASSFWARTGPLHFGNGTRLTVT.

The chain combines TRBV4-2 with TRBJ1-1; no clear D gene. V lost 4 bases to trimming and J lost 1 base, with 7 bases between them. The CDR3 covers 13 residues. The V gene's germline CDR1 is LGHNA and CDR2 YNFKEQ. CDR3 coding DNA: TGTGCCAGCAGCCCAAGGGCGAACACTGAAGCTTTCTTT. Translated: CASSPRANTEAFF.

This chain joins TRBV5-1 and TRBJ1-1; D is undetermined. V was cut by 0 bases and J by 7 bases, with 10 bases left in between. Germline CDR1 SGHRS, CDR2 YFSETQ. This CDR3 contains 13 residues. This chain's CDR3 is CASSLGGAIEAFF. The CDR3, as DNA: TGCGCCAGCAGCTTGGGCGGCGCTATTGAAGCTTTCTTT.

The chain's CDR3 is CASSQETGATEAFF. The CDR3, as DNA: TGCGCCAGCAGCCAAGAGACGGGGGCGACTGAAGCTTTCTTT. The V gene is TRBV4-1, the J gene TRBJ1-1; weak D call: TRBD1 (6 bases). Germline V gene lookup returns CDR1 MGHRA and CDR2 YSYEKL. Trimming removed 0 bases at V and 5 bases at J, with 10 bases between. The CDR3 covers 14 residues.

The chain recombines TRBV10-3 with TRBJ1-2; D is perhaps TRBD1 (6 bases). The ends were cut back, 2 bases at V and 1 base at J, with 20 bases in the middle. Per germline, CDR1 ENHRY and CDR2 SYGVKD. This CDR3 has 18 residues. The CDR3 nucleotides are TGTGCCATCAGTGAGGGGGTGACAGGAACAATTGTTAACTATGGCTACACCTTC. This codes for CAISEGVTGTIVNYGYTF.

This chain joins TRBV7-6 and TRBJ1-3, with no clear D. The CDR3 runs 12 residues. V was shortened by 5 bases and J by 4 bases, with 6 bases between the two germline ends. From germline, CDR1 is SGHVS and CDR2 FNYEAQ. CDR3 protein: CASSRGGNTIYF. CDR3 bases: TGTGCCAGCAGCCGGGGAGGAAACACCATATATTTT.